This T cell receptor beta chain appears in the sequencing data of a study of blood T cell repertoires in COVID-19. Background on the study: Sites in the United States, Italy and Spain provided acute and convalescent COVID-19 samples.

CDR3 length equals 13 residues. The germline V gene has CDR1 GTSNPN and CDR2 SVGIG (reference sequence). The V end lost 0 bases, the J end lost 2 bases, and 7 bases lay between the germline ends. The data were produced by immunoSEQ multiplex PCR, yet TCRdb's version contains in-frame clones alone and is incomplete. The sample yields hundreds of thousands of clones, around nine tenths seen once. Comment on this clone: The same CDR3 arises from other DNA sequences in this sample as well.

This TCR was recovered from a woman under 40 with COVID-19, enrolled during active disease. The rearrangement uses TRBV30 and TRBJ1-1; D possibly corresponds to TRBD1 (5 bases). Sequencing input: peripheral blood. In DNA, the CDR3 is TGTGCCTGGAGTGTTCAGGGAAACACTGAAGCTTTCTTT. This gives the protein CAWSVQGNTEAFF.